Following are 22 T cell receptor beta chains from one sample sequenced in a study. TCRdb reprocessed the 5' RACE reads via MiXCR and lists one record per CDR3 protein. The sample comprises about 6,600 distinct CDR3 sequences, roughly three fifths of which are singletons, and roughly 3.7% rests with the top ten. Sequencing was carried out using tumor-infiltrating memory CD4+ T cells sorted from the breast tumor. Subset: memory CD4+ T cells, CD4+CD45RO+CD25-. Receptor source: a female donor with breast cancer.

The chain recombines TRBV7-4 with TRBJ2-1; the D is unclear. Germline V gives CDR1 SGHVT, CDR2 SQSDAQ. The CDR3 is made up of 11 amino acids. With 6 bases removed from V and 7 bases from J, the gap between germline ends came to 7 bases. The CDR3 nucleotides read TGTGCCAGCAGGAAGGGTAATGAGCAGTTCTTC. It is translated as CASRKGNEQFF.

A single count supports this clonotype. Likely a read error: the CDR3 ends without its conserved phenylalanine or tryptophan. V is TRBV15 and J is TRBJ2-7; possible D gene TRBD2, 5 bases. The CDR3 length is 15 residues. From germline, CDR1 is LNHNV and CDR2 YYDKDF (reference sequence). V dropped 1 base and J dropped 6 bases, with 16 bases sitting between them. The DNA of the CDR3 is TGTGCCACCAGCAGAGTGTTGTCGGGGTACGGCGAGCAGTACTCC. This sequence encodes CATSRVLSGYGEQYS.

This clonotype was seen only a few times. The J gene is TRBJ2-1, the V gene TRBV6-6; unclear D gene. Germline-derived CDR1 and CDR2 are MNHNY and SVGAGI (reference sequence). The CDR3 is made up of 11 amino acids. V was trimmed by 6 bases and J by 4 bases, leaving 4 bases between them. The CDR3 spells CASSIYNEQFF. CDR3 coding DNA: TGTGCCAGCAGCATATACAATGAGCAGTTCTTC.

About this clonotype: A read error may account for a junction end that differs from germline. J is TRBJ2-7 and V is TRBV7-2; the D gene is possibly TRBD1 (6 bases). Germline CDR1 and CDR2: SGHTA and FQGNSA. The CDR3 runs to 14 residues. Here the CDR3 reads CASSLTGLSYEQYF. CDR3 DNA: TGCGCCAGCAGCCTTACAGGGCTGTCCTACGAGCAGTACTTC.

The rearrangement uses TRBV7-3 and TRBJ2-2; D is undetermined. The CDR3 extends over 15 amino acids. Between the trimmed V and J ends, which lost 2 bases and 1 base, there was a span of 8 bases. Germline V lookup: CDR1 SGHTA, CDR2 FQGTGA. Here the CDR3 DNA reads TGTGCCAGCAGCTTATCCCCCCAGAACACCGGGGAGCTGTTTTTT. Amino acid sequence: CASSLSPQNTGELFF.

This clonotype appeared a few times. The CDR3 loop reads CASTKTYGTVLPNEQFF. The DNA of the CDR3 is TGTGCCAGCACTAAAACCTACGGGACAGTGTTACCCAATGAGCAGTTCTTC. The chain is built from TRBV6-5 and TRBJ2-1; 7 bases align to TRBD1. Germline CDR1 is MNHEY and CDR2 is SVGAGI. This CDR3 has 17 amino acids. With 7 bases clipped from V and 6 bases from J, the junction kept 18 bases outside the gene matches.

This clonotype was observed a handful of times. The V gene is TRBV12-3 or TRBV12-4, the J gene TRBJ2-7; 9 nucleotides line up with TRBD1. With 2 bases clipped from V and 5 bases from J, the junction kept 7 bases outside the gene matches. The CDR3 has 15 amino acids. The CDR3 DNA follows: TGTGCCAGCAGTTTAACCCGACAGGGGGGGAACGAGCAGTACTTC. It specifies CASSLTRQGGNEQYF.

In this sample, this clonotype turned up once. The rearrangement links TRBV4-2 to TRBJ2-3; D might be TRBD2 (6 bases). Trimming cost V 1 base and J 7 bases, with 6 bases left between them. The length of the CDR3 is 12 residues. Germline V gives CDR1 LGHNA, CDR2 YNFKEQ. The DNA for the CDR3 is TGTGCCAGCAGCCAAGGCGGGAATACGCAGTATTTT. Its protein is CASSQGGNTQYF.

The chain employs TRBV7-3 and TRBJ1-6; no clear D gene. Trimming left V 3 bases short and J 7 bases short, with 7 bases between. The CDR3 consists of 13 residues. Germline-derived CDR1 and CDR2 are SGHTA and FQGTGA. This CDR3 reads CASSLERNSPLHF. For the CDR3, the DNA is TGTGCCAGCAGCTTGGAACGCAATTCACCCCTCCACTTT.

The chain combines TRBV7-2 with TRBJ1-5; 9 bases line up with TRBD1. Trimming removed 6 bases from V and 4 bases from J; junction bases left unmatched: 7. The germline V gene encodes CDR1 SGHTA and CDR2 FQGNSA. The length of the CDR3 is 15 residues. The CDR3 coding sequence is TGTGCCAGCAGACGACGGGGGACAGGGAATCAGCCCCAGCATTTT. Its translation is CASRRRGTGNQPQHF. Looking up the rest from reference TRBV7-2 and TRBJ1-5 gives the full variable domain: GAGVSQSPSNKVTEKGKDVELRCDPISGHTALYWYRQSLGQGLEFLIYFQGNSAPDKSGLPSDRFSAERTGGSVSTLTIQRTQQEDSAVYLCASRRRGTGNQPQHFGDGTRLSIL.

The CDR3 is CASSQGGGAAETQYF. The CDR3 DNA follows: TGTGCCAGCAGCCAAGGTGGGGGGGCGGCTGAGACCCAGTACTTC. The V gene is TRBV3-1, the J gene TRBJ2-5; possibly TRBD2 for D (7 bases). The V gene's germline CDR1 is LGHDT and CDR2 YNNKEL (reference sequence). The CDR3 is made up of 15 amino acids. V was pared by 1 base and J by 5 bases, with 14 bases between.

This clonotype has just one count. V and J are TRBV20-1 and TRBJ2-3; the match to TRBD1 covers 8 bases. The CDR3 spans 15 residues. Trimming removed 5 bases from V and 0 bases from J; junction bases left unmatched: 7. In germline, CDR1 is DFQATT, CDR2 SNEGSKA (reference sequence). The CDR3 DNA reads TGCAGTGCTGGGGACAGGCGATCGAGCACAGATACGCAGTATTTT. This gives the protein CSAGDRRSSTDTQYF.

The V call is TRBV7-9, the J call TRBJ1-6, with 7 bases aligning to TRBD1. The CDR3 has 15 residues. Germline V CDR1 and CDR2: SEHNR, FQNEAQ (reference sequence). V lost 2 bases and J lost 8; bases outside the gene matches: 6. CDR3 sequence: CASSLWDRDHSPLHF. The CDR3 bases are TGTGCCAGCAGCTTATGGGACAGAGACCATTCACCCCTCCACTTT.

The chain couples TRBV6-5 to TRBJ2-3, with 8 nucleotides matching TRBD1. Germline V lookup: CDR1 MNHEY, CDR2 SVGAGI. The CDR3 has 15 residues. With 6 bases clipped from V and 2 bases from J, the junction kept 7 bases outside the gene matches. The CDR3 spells CASRRTGRNTDTQYF. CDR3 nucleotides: TGTGCCAGCAGGAGGACAGGGCGAAACACAGATACGCAGTATTTT.

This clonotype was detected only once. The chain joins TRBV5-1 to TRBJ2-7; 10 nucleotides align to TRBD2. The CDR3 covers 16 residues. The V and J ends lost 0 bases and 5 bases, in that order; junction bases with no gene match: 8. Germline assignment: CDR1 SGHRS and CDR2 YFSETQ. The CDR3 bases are TGCGCCAGCAGCTTGGCAACCGGGACTAGCGTCGACGAGCAGTACTTC. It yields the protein CASSLATGTSVDEQYF.

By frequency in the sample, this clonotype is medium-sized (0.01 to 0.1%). This CDR3 is CASNLNPVGTEAFF. In nucleotides, the CDR3 is TGCGCCAGCAACCTGAACCCGGTGGGCACTGAAGCTTTCTTT. The chain uses TRBV4-1 and TRBJ1-1; D remains unclear. Per germline, CDR1 MGHRA and CDR2 YSYEKL. With 7 bases removed from V and 4 bases from J, the gap between germline ends came to 16 bases. The CDR3 sequence is 14 residues long.

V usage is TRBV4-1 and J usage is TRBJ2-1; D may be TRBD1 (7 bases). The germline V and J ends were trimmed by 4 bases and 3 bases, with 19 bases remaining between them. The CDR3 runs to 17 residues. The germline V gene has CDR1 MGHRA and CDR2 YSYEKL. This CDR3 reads CASSRTTAGQIYNEQFF. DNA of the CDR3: TGCGCCAGCAGCCGTACCACCGCGGGACAGATCTACAATGAGCAGTTCTTC.

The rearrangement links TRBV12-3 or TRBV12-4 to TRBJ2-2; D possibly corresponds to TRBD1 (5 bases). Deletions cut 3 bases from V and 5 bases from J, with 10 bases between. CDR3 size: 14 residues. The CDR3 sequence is CASSFQGLTGELFF. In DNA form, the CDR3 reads TGTGCCAGCAGTTTTCAGGGATTGACCGGGGAGCTGTTTTTT.

CDR3: CASSLRQGDTEAFF. The CDR3 nucleotides are TGCGCCAGCAGCTTAAGACAGGGTGACACTGAAGCTTTCTTT. The chain combines TRBV5-1 with TRBJ1-1, with 7 bases lining up with TRBD1. The ends lost 2 bases at V and 3 bases at J; junction bases unmatched: 4. The CDR3 length is 14 residues. Germline loops: CDR1 SGHRS, CDR2 YFSETQ. The variable domain in full, with the rest retrieved from reference TRBV5-1 and TRBJ1-1, is KAGVTQTPRYLIKTRGQQVTLSCSPISGHRSVSWYQQTPGQGLQFLFEYFSETQRNKGNFPGRFSGRQFSNSRSEMNVSTLELGDSALYLCASSLRQGDTEAFFGQGTRLTVV.

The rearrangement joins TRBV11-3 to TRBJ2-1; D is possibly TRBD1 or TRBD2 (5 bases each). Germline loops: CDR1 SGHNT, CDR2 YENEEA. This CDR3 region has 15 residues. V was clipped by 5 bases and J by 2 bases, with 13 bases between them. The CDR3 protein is CASSAVGDPYNEQFF. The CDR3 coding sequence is TGTGCCAGCAGCGCCGTCGGGGACCCCTACAATGAGCAGTTCTTC.

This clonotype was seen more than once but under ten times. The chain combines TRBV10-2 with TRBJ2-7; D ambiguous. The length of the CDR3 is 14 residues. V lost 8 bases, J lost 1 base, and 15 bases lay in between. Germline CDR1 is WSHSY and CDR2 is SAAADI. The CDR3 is CASQGRSYSYEQYF. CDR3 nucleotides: TGCGCCAGCCAAGGACGGTCCTATTCCTACGAGCAGTACTTC.

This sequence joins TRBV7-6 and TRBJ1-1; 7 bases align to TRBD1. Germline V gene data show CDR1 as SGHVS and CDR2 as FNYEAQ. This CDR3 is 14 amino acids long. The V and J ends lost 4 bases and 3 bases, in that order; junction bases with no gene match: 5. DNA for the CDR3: TGTGCCAGCAGCTCCGGCGACAGGGACACTGAAGCTTTCTTT. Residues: CASSSGDRDTEAFF.